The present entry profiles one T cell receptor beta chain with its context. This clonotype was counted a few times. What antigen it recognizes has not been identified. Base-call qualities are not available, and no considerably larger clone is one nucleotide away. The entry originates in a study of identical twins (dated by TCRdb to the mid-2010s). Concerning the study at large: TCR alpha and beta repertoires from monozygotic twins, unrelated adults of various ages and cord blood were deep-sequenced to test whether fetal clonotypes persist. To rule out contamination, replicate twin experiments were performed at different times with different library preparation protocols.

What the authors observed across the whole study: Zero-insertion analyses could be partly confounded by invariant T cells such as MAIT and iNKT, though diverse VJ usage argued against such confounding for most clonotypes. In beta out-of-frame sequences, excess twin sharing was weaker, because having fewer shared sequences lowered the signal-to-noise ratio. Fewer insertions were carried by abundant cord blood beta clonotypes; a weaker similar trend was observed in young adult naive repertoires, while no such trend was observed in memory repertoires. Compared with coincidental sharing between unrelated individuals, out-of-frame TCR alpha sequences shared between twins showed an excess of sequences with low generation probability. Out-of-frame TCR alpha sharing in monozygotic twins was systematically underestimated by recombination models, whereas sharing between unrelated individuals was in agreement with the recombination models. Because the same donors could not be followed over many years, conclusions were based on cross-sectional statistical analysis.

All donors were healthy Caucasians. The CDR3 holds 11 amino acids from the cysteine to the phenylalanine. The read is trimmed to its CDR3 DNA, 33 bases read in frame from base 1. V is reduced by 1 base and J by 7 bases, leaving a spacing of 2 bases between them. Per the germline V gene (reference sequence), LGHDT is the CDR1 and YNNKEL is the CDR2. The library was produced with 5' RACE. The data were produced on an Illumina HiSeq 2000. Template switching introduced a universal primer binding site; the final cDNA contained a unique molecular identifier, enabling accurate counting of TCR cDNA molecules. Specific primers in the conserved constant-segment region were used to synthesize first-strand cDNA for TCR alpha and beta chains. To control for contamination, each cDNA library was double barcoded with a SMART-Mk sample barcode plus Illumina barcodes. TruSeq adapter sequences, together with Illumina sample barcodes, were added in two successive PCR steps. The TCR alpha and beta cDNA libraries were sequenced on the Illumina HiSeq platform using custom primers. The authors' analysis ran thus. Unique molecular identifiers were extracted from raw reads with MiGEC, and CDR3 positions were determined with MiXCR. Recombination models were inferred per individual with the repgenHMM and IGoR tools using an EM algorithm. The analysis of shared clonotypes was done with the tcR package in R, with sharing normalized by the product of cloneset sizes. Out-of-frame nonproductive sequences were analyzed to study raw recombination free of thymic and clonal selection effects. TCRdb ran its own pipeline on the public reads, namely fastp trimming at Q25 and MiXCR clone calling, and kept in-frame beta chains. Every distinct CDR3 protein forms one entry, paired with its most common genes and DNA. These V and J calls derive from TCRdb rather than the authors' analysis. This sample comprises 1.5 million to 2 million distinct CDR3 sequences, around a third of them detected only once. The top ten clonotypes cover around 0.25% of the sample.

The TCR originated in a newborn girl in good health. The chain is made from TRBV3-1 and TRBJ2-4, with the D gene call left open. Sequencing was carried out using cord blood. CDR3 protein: CASSQANIQYF. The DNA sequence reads TGTGCCAGCAGCCAAGCCAACATTCAGTACTTC.